This entry features one TCR beta chain sequence. Source study methods: Estimates of nucleated cell counts were drawn from the amplification of reference gene primers. Some clones are missing from TCRdb's copy, which holds only in-frame ones; the method was immunoSEQ multiplex PCR. V, J and clone size are taken as reported in that table, and D and trimming were inferred from the DNA itself. The table lists roughly 250,000 clones, roughly four fifths of them singletons. This entry is derived from a study of blood T cell repertoires in COVID-19. Overall study context: COVID-19 samples from acute and convalescent phases originated in the United States, Italy and Spain. Sample material is recorded as cDNA or gDNA derived from T cells, B-cell-depleted T cells, or PBMCs.

The V gene's germline CDR1 is SGHTA and CDR2 FQGNSA. This CDR3 comprises 13 residues. Trimming cost V 4 bases and J 0 bases, with 6 bases left between them. This TCR derives from a woman older than 75 with acute or convalescent COVID-19. V is TRBV7-2 and J is TRBJ2-5; D gene uncertain. Input material: peripheral blood. The chain's CDR3 is CASSSQYQETQYF. The CDR3 region has the DNA TGTGCCAGCAGCTCCCAGTACCAAGAGACCCAGTACTTC.